This T cell receptor (beta chain) was sequenced during a study of cytomegalovirus exposure and HLA in healthy donors. Findings and limits, study-wide: In a later analysis, at a false discovery rate of 0.05, about 15,000 TCR beta sequences were associated with HLA alleles. It was reported that TCR beta sequences correctly inferred the HLA-A and HLA-B alleles for most subjects. One variant, a missense change in DCLRE1C, was linked in a later analysis to TCR beta V- and J-gene trimming. The classifier was said to identify cytomegalovirus status with high specificity and sensitivity.

V lost 1 base, J lost 0 bases, and 11 bases lay in between. Germline V gene sequence: CDR1 SGHNT, CDR2 YYREEE (reference sequence). The CDR3 contains 15 residues. Primers for the PCR totalled 60 Vbeta and 13 Jbeta. The repertoire was sequenced with immunoSEQ multiplex PCR; TCRdb's copy has only in-frame clones and lacks some. The data hold about 240,000 clones, with approximately 81% observed a single time. This clone has a handful of counts. Its antigen is not known. V gene TRBV5-4 combines with J gene TRBJ2-7; TRBD1 might be the D (5 bases). This TCR was sampled from an older woman in good health and CMV-seropositive. Input material: PBMCs. The CDR3 here is CASSLRQGRSYEQYF. In DNA form, the CDR3 reads TGTGCCAGCAGCTTGAGGCAGGGCCGCTCCTACGAGCAGTACTTC.